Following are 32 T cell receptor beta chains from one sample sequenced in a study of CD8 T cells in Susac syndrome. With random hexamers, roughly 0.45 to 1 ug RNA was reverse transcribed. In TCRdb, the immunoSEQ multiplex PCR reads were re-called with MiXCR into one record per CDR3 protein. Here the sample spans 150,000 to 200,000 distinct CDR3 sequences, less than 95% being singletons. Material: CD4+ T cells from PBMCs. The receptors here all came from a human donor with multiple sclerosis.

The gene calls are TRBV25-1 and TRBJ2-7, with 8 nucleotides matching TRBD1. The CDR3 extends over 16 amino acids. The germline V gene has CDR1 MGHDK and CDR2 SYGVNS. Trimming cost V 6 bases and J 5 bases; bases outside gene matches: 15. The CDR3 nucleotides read TGTGCCAGCAGCGACGGGACAGGTCCCCGGGACCACGAGCAGTACTTC. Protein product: CASSDGTGPRDHEQYF.

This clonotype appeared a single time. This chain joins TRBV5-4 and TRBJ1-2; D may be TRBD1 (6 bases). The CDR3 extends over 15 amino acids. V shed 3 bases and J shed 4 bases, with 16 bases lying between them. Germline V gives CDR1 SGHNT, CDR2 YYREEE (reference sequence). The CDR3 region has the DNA TGTGCCAGCAGCTCACCTACAGGGACGGCCTATGGCTACACCTTC. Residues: CASSSPTGTAYGYTF.

CDR3 amino acids: CASSLAEQGSTEAFF. CDR3 nucleotides: TGTGCCAGCAGCTTGGCTGAACAGGGTTCCACTGAAGCTTTCTTT. The chain uses TRBV5-4 and TRBJ1-1; D possibly corresponds to TRBD1 (6 bases). The CDR3 runs 15 residues. Germline V gene lookup returns CDR1 SGHNT and CDR2 YYREEE (reference sequence). V shed 0 bases and J shed 4 bases, with 13 bases lying between them.

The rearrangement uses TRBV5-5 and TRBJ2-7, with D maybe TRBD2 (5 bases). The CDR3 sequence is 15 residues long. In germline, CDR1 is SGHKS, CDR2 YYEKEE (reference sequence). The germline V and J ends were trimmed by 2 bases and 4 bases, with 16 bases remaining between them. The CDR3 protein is CASSLWGDEMYEQYF. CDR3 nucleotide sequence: TGTGCCAGCAGCTTATGGGGAGATGAGATGTACGAGCAGTACTTC.

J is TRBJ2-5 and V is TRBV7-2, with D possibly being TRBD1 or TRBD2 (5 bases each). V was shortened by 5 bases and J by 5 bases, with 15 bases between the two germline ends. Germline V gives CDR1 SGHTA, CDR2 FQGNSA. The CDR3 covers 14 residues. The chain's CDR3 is CASSGGWGRETQYF. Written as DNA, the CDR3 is TGTGCCAGCAGCGGCGGGTGGGGCCGGGAGACCCAGTACTTC.

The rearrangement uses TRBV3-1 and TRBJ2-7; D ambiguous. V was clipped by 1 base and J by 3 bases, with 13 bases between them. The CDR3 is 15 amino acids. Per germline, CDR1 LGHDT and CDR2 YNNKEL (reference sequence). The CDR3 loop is CASSQAPDSSYEQYF. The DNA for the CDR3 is TGTGCCAGCAGCCAAGCCCCCGACTCCAGCTACGAGCAGTACTTC.

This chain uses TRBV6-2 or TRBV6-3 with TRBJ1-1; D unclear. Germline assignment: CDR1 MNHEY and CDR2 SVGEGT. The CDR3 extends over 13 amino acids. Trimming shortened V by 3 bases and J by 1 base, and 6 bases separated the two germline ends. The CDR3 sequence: CASSYMRNTEAFF. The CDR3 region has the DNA TGTGCCAGCAGTTATATGAGGAACACTGAAGCTTTCTTT.

DNA of the CDR3: TGTGCCAGCAGCCGGGCGGACAAGGACGAGCAGTACTTC. Translated: CASSRADKDEQYF. J is TRBJ2-7 and V is TRBV3-1; a possible D gene is TRBD1 (5 bases). The germline CDR1 and CDR2 sequences are LGHDT and YNNKEL (reference sequence). This CDR3 has 13 amino acids. Trimming removed 4 bases from V and 5 bases from J, with 12 bases in between.

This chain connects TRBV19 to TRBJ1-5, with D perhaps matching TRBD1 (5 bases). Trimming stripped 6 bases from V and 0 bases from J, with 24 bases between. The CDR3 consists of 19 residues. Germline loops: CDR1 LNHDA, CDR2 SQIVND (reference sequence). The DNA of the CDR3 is TGTGCCAGTAGCCTGGTTCGATCCACACGGGGGTATAGCAATCAGCCCCAGCATTTT. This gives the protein CASSLVRSTRGYSNQPQHF. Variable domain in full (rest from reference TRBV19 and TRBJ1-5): DGGITQSPKYLFRKEGQNVTLSCEQNLNHDAMYWYRQDPGQGLRLIYYSQIVNDFQKGDIAEGYSVSREKKESFPLTVTSAQKNPTAFYLCASSLVRSTRGYSNQPQHFGDGTRLSIL.

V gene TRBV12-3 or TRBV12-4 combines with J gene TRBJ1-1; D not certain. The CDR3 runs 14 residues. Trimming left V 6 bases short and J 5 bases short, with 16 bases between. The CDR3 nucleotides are TGTGCCAGCAGCCGTGGTTGGCGGGGAACTGAAGCTTTCTTT. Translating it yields CASSRGWRGTEAFF.

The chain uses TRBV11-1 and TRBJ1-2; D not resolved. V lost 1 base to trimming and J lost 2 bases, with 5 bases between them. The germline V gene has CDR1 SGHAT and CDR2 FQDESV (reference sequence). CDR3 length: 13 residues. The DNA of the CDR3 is TGTGCCAGCAGCTTAGTGGAAAACTATGGCTACACCTTC. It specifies CASSLVENYGYTF.

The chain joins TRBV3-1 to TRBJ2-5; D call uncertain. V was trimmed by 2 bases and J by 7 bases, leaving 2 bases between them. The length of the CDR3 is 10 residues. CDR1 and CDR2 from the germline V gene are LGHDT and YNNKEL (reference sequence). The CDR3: CASSQRTQYF. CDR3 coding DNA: TGTGCCAGCAGCCAACGGACCCAGTACTTC.

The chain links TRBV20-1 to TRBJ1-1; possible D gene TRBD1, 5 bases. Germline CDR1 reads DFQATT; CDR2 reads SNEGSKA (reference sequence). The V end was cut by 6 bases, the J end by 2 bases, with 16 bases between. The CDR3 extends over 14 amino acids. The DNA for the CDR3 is TGCAGTGCGAAGGGTGGATGGGGCAACACTGAAGCTTTCTTT. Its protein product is CSAKGGWGNTEAFF.

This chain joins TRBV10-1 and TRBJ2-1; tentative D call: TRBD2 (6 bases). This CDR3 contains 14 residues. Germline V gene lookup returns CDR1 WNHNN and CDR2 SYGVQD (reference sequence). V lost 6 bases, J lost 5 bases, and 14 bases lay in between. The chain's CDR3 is CASSGTGWNNEQFF. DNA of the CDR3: TGCGCCAGCAGCGGGACTGGGTGGAACAATGAGCAGTTCTTC.

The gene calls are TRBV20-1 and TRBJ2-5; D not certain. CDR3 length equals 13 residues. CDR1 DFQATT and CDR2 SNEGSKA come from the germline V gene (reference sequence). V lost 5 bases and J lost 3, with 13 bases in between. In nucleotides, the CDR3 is TGCAGTGCTTCATATGACGTGAAAGAGACCCAGTACTTC. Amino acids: CSASYDVKETQYF.

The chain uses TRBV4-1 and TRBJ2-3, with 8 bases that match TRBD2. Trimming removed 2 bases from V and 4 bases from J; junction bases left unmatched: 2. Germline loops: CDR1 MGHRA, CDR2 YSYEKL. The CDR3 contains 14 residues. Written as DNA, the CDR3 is TGCGCCAGCAGCCAACGGGAGGGGTCAGATACGCAGTATTTT. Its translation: CASSQREGSDTQYF.

The CDR3 sequence is CASSLSTQLNTEAFF. CDR3 sequence (DNA): TGTGCCAGCAGCTTATCAACACAACTGAACACTGAAGCTTTCTTT. The chain uses TRBV7-2 and TRBJ1-1; no clear D gene. V gave up 2 bases and J gave up 0 bases, with 10 bases separating them. This CDR3 is built from 15 residues. Per the germline V gene, CDR1 is SGHTA and CDR2 is FQGNSA.

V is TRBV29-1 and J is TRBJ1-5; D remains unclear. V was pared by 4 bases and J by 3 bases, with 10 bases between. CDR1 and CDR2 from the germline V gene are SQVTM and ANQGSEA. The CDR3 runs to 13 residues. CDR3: CSVASGDNQPQHF. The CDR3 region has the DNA TGCAGCGTTGCGAGTGGGGACAATCAGCCCCAGCATTTT. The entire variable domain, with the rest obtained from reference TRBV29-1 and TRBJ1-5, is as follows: SAVISQKPSRDICQRGTSLTIQCQVDSQVTMMFWYRQQPGQSLTLIATANQGSEATYESGFVIDKFPISRPNLTFSTLTVSNMSPEDSSIYLCSVASGDNQPQHFGDGTRLSIL.

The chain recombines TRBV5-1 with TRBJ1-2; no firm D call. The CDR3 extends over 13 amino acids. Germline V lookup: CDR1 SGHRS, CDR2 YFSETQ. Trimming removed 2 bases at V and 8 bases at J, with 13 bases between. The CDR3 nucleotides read TGCGCCAGCAGCTTATCAGGAGAATTGGGCTACACCTTC. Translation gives CASSLSGELGYTF.

The chain's CDR3 is CASSLKFYEQFF. The CDR3 bases are TGTGCCAGCAGCTTGAAGTTCTATGAGCAGTTCTTC. This rearrangement joins TRBV5-6 to TRBJ2-1; D not certain. V was cut by 1 base and J by 8 bases, with 7 bases left in between. The CDR3 covers 12 residues. The germline gives CDR1 SGHDT, CDR2 YYEEEE.

The CDR3 DNA is TGTGCCACCAGCAGAGAGCGGGGCTCCTACGAGCAGTACTTC. Amino acids: CATSRERGSYEQYF. The V and J genes are TRBV15 and TRBJ2-7, with D possibly matching TRBD2 (6 bases). V lost 0 bases to trimming and J lost 0 bases, with 6 bases between them. The CDR3 loop spans 14 amino acids. Germline-derived CDR1 and CDR2 are LNHNV and YYDKDF (reference sequence).

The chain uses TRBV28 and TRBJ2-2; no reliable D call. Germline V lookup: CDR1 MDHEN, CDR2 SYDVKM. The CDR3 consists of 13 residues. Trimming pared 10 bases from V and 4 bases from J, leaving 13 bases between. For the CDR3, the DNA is TGTGCCACCTCTCCCTGGGCCACCGGGGAGCTGTTTTTT. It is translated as CATSPWATGELFF.

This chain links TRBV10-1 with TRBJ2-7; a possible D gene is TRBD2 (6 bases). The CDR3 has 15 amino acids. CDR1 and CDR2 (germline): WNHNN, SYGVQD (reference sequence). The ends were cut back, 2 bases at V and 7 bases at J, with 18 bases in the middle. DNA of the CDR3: TGCGCCAGCAGTGAGCCTCGGGAGAACCCCCGTGAGCAGTACTTC. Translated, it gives CASSEPRENPREQYF.

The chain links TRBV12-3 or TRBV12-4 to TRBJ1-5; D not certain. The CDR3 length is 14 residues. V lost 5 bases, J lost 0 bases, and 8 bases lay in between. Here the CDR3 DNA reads TGTGCCAGCAGTCGAGTCTCTAGCAATCAGCCCCAGCATTTT. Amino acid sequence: CASSRVSSNQPQHF.

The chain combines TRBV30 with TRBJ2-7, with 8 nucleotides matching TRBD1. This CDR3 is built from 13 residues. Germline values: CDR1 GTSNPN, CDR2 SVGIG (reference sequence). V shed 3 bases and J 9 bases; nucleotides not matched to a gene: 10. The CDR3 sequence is CAWSGQGETAQYF. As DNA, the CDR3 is TGTGCCTGGAGCGGACAGGGAGAGACGGCGCAGTACTTC.

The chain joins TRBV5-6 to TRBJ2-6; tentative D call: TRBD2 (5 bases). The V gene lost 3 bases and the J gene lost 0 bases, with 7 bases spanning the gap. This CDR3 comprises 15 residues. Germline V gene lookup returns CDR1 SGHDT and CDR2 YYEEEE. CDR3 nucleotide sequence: TGTGCCAGCAGCTGGAGGTTCTCTGGGGCCAACGTCCTGACTTTC. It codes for CASSWRFSGANVLTF. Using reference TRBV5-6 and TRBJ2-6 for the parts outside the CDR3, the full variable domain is DAGVTQSPTHLIKTRGQQVTLRCSPKSGHDTVSWYQQALGQGPQFIFQYYEEEERQRGNFPDRFSGHQFPNYSSELNVNALLLGDSALYLCASSWRFSGANVLTFGAGSRLTVL.

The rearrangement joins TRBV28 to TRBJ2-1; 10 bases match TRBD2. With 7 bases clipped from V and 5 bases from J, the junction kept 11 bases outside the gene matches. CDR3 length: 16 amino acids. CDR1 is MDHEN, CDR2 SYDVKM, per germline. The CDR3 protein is CASTHSGTSVHNEQFF. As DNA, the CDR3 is TGTGCCAGCACCCACTCCGGGACTAGCGTCCACAATGAGCAGTTCTTC.

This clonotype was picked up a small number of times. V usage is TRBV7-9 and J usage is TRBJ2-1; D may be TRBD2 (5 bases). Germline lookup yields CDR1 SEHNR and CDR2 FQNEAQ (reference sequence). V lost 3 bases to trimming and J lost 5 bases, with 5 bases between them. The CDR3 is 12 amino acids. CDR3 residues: CASSLRDNEQFF. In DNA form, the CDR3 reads TGTGCCAGCAGCTTGAGGGACAATGAGCAGTTCTTC.

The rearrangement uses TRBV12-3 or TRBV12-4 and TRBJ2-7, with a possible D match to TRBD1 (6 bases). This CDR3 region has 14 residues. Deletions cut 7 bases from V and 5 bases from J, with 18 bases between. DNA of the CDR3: TGTGCCAGCACCTTACGTACAGGGCCCAACGAGCAGTACTTC. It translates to CASTLRTGPNEQYF.

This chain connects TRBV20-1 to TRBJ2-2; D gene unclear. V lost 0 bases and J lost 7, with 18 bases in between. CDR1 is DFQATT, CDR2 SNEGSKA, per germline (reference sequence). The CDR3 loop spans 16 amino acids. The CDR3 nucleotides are TGCAGTGCTAGAGATAACCGTAAGGGTAGTTACGGGGAGCTGTTTTTT. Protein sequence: CSARDNRKGSYGELFF.

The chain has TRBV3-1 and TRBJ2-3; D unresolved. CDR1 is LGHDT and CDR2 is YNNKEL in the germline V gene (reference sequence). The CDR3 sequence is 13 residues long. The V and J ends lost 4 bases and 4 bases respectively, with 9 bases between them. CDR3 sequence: CASSLIHADTQYF. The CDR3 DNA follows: TGTGCCAGCAGCCTAATTCATGCAGATACGCAGTATTTT.

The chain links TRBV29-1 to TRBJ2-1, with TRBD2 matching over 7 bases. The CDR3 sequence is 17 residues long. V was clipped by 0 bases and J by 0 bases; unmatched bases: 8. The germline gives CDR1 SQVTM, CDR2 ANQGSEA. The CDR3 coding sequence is TGCAGCGTTGAAGATCCCATCGGCGGGAGCTCCTACAATGAGCAGTTCTTC. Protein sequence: CSVEDPIGGSSYNEQFF.